This TCR beta chain was captured in a study of T cell repertoires in cytomegalovirus infection. The V end lost 1 base, the J end lost 5 bases, and 8 bases lay between the germline ends. This CDR3 has 12 residues. Germline CDR1 reads DFQATT; CDR2 reads SNEGSKA (reference sequence). Of note for this clonotype: Its target is not known.

TCRdb re-analysed the reads in MiXCR, keeping a single row per CDR3 protein. Of a few hundred thousand distinct CDR3 sequences listed, 20% to 25% are singletons. The receptor comes from a human donor in good health (CMV status not recorded). Some clones in this sample may be carry-over from other donors' samples. The chain carries TRBV20-1 and TRBJ2-5; D is unclear. Specimen: cultured PBMCs, collected from culture after CMV antigen stimulation. The CDR3 loop is CSARVVGETQYF. The CDR3 coding sequence is TGCAGTGCTAGAGTGGTGGGGGAGACCCAGTACTTC.